These 27 T cell receptor beta chains came from one sample sequenced in a study of T cells in women clearing cervical HPV infection. Produced via immunoSEQ multiplex PCR; TCRdb's table is partial and in-frame only. Its table records tens of thousands of clones. Sequencing was carried out using blood buffy coat. The receptor set was obtained from a woman between 18 and 70 years old with a cervical HPV16 infection that either progressed to CIN3+ or cleared (not recorded which).

CDR3 in amino acids: CASSLGDRIDSNQPQHF. The CDR3 DNA, read in part, is TGTGCCAGCAGCTTAGGGGACAGGATAGATAGCAATCAGCCC. V usage is TRBV7-6 and J usage is TRBJ1-5; 8 bases line up with TRBD1. The sequenced fragment ends 3 residues before the CDR3 boundary, so the rest is inferred from the germline J gene. The CDR3 length is 17 residues. Per the germline V gene, CDR1 is SGHVS and CDR2 is FNYEAQ. J lost 0 bases, V lost 1 base, and 5 bases had no gene match.

Concerning this clone: The sequenced fragment ends 3 residues before the CDR3 boundary, so the rest is inferred from the germline J gene. V and J are TRBV20-1 and TRBJ1-1; a weak D match, TRBD1 (6 bases). The length of the CDR3 is 14 residues. V lost 1 base and J lost 0, with 9 bases in between. The germline gives CDR1 DFQATT, CDR2 SNEGSKA (reference sequence). The CDR3 sequence: CSARVQGMNTEAFF. The CDR3 bases that were read are TGCAGTGCTAGAGTACAGGGAATGAACACTGAA.

Concerning this clone: Read data end 3 residues before the CDR3 end; the end is taken from the germline J gene. The chain uses TRBV2 and TRBJ2-7; 13 positions agree with TRBD2. Unmatched junction bases numbered 8, after V lost 3 bases and J lost 6 bases. The germline gives CDR1 SNHLY, CDR2 FYNNEI. This CDR3 spans 16 amino acids. The CDR3: CASSDGGLAGSSEQYF. CDR3 DNA, as far as it was read: TGTGCCAGCAGTGACGGGGGACTAGCGGGGTCCAGCGAG.

To note about this clone: The read ends 3 residues shy of where the CDR3 ends; the end is completed using the germline J gene. The rearrangement uses TRBV19 and TRBJ2-1; 13 bases fit TRBD2. Trimming removed 5 bases from V and 0 bases from J; junction bases left unmatched: 13. Germline-derived CDR1 and CDR2 are LNHDA and SQIVND (reference sequence). This CDR3 is 20 amino acids long. The sequenced CDR3 bases are TGTGCCAGTAGTCTTCGGACTAGCGGGGGACGCCTTCTCTCCTACAATGAG. Translating gives CASSLRTSGGRLLSYNE. The CDR3 in its entirety is CASSLRTSGGRLLSYNEQFF.

On this clone: The sequence runs out 3 residues before the end of the CDR3; the remainder is reconstructed from the germline J gene. This chain links TRBV19 with TRBJ1-5, with D tentatively TRBD1 (6 bases). The CDR3 contains 14 residues. From germline, CDR1 is LNHDA and CDR2 SQIVND (reference sequence). V was clipped by 7 bases and J by 2 bases, with 12 bases between them. The CDR3 bases that were read are TGTGCCAGTAAAAACAGGGCGGGCAATCAGCCC. It encodes CASKNRAGNQP. The whole CDR3 sequence is CASKNRAGNQPQHF.

As regards this clone: The read comes to an end 3 residues before the CDR3 does, leaving the germline J gene to fill in the end. This chain links TRBV7-3 with TRBJ2-1; possible D gene TRBD1, 5 bases. Germline values: CDR1 SGHTA, CDR2 FQGTGA. Trimming stripped 8 bases from V and 9 bases from J, with 14 bases between. The CDR3 sequence is 12 residues long. CDR3 DNA (partial): TGTGCCAGCGGACAAAATAGAGTTGAG. It translates to CASGQNRVE. The entire CDR3 protein reads CASGQNRVEQFF.

Turning to this clone: The read terminates 3 residues before the CDR3 end, so the remaining end is supplied by the germline J gene. The chain recombines TRBV29-1 with TRBJ1-2; 8 bases line up with TRBD1. Trimming took 7 bases from V and 3 from J; bases not matched to a gene: 7. The CDR3 consists of 13 residues. The germline gives CDR1 SQVTM, CDR2 ANQGSEA. CDR3 DNA, as far as it was read: TGCAGCGGCATACAACAGGGGGACTATGGC. It is translated as CSGIQQGDYG. Given in full, the CDR3 is CSGIQQGDYGYTF.

A remark on this clone: The CDR3 goes on 3 residues after the read ends, and that part is filled in from the germline J gene. This rearrangement joins TRBV19 to TRBJ1-2, with D tentatively TRBD1 (5 bases). This CDR3 is built from 14 residues. Germline V gene data show CDR1 as LNHDA and CDR2 as SQIVND (reference sequence). CDR3 in amino acids: CASSPSTVSYDYTF. The part of the CDR3 DNA that was read is TGTGCCAGTAGTCCGTCGACAGTGTCCTACGAC.

Details on this clone: With the read ending 3 residues before the CDR3 end, the germline J gene is used to fill in that end. The V gene is TRBV6-2 or TRBV6-3, the J gene TRBJ2-1; weak D call: TRBD1 (6 bases). Germline CDR1 and CDR2: MNHEY and SVGEGT. CDR3 length equals 13 residues. Trimming pared 5 bases from V and 9 bases from J, leaving 14 bases between. This CDR3 reads CASSQHTGIEQFF. The part of the CDR3 DNA that was read is TGTGCCAGCAGTCAGCACACAGGGATTGAG.

About this clone itself: The observed sequence ends 3 residues before the CDR3 terminus, with the missing tail filled in from the germline J gene. The rearrangement links TRBV20-1 to TRBJ2-5; 10 bases fit TRBD2. CDR1 DFQATT and CDR2 SNEGSKA come from the germline V gene (reference sequence). The CDR3 has 13 amino acids. Germline trimming cut 2 bases from V and 4 bases from J; bases unmatched to any gene: 1. CDR3 in amino acids: CSARIAGGETQYF. CDR3 bases read: TGCAGTGCTAGAATAGCGGGAGGAGAGACC.

As concerns this clone: The CDR3 end is not reached by the read, which stops 3 residues before it; the germline J gene fills it in. The chain is built from TRBV5-1 and TRBJ2-7; D is possibly TRBD2 (5 bases). Per the germline V gene, CDR1 is SGHRS and CDR2 is YFSETQ. This CDR3 has 14 amino acids. Trimming shortened V by 4 bases and J by 1 base, and 12 bases separated the two germline ends. CDR3 loop: CASSVEATSYEQYF. CDR3 DNA (partial): TGCGCCAGCAGCGTGGAGGCCACGTCCTACGAG.

As to this clone: The read ends 3 residues shy of where the CDR3 ends; the end is completed using the germline J gene. The chain carries TRBV5-1 and TRBJ2-3, with 7 nucleotides matching TRBD2. CDR1 is SGHRS, CDR2 YFSETQ, per germline. This CDR3 has 14 amino acids. Unmatched junction bases numbered 4, after V lost 4 bases and J lost 2 bases. The sequenced part of the CDR3 DNA is TGCGCCAGCAGCCCGGCGGGGGTCACAGATACG. It translates to CASSPAGVTDT. In full, the CDR3 is CASSPAGVTDTQYF.

Regarding this clone: The sequenced fragment ends 3 residues before the CDR3 boundary, so the rest is inferred from the germline J gene. The genes are TRBV5-6 and TRBJ2-7; tentatively, D is TRBD2 (7 bases). Trimming removed 4 bases at V and 6 bases at J, with 20 bases between. The CDR3 runs to 15 residues. In germline, CDR1 is SGHDT, CDR2 YYEEEE. This CDR3 is CASSPYGGLGGEQYF. The part of the CDR3 DNA that was read is TGTGCCAGCAGCCCCTACGGCGGACTAGGGGGCGAG.

Regarding this clone: The read is 3 residues too short to cover the CDR3 end, so that end is filled in from the germline J gene. The J gene is TRBJ1-2, the V gene TRBV7-9; D is unclear. CDR3 length: 13 residues. The V and J ends lost 2 bases and 3 bases respectively, with 7 bases between them. Germline V gives CDR1 SEHNR, CDR2 FQNEAQ (reference sequence). The sequenced part of the CDR3 DNA is TGTGCCAGCAGCTTAATAATCGACTATGGC. This gives the protein CASSLIIDYG. The full CDR3 protein reads CASSLIIDYGYTF.

With regard to this clone: Sequencing ends 3 residues short of the CDR3 end; the germline J gene provides the rest. This chain uses TRBV7-2 with TRBJ2-5; 8 bases align to TRBD1. This CDR3 spans 13 amino acids. Looked up from germline, CDR1 is SGHTA and CDR2 is FQGNSA. Trimming cost V 5 bases and J 3 bases; bases outside gene matches: 2. The DNA read from the CDR3 is TGTGCCAGCAGCAAGGACAGGGAAGAGACC. Translating gives CASSKDREET. The complete CDR3 protein is CASSKDREETQYF.

A word on this clone: With the read ending 3 residues before the CDR3 end, the germline J gene is used to fill in that end. The rearrangement uses TRBV11-3 and TRBJ2-7, with a weak D call TRBD1 (6 bases). CDR3 length: 13 residues. V lost 3 bases, J lost 2 bases, and 8 bases lay in between. CDR1 is SGHNT and CDR2 is YENEEA in the germline V gene. The covered CDR3 bases are TGTGCCAGCAGCTTCCGGACAGCCTACGAG. This gives the protein CASSFRTAYE. The full-length CDR3 reads as CASSFRTAYEQYF.

Worth noting for this clone: The observed sequence ends 3 residues before the CDR3 terminus, with the missing tail filled in from the germline J gene. V and J are TRBV19 and TRBJ1-2, with D unclear. CDR1 is LNHDA, CDR2 SQIVND, per germline (reference sequence). The CDR3 has 16 amino acids. This CDR3 reads CASSIIVGLATETYTF. The CDR3 DNA, read in part, is TGTGCCAGTAGTATTATAGTTGGACTAGCGACGGAGACC.

On this clone: The read comes to an end 3 residues before the CDR3 does, leaving the germline J gene to fill in the end. The V and J genes are TRBV7-8 and TRBJ2-1; TRBD2 aligns across 9 bases. Per germline, CDR1 SGHVS and CDR2 FQNEAQ. V was pared by 7 bases and J by 5 bases, with 9 bases of the junction left unmatched. The CDR3 is made up of 15 amino acids. The CDR3 reads CASNRLAGVNNEQFF. The sequenced part of the CDR3 DNA is TGTGCCAGCAACAGATTAGCGGGAGTGAACAATGAG.

As regards this clone: Sequencing ends 3 residues short of the CDR3 end; the germline J gene provides the rest. The rearrangement links TRBV18 to TRBJ2-3, with unresolved D. Looked up from germline, CDR1 is KGHSH and CDR2 is LQKENI. The CDR3 runs 13 residues. The CDR3 bases that were read are TGTGCCAGCTCACCAACCACCGAAACTGCG. Amino acids: CASSPTTETA. The entire CDR3 reads CASSPTTETAQYF. Combining the CDR3 with reference TRBV18 and TRBJ2-3 gives the whole variable domain NAGVMQNPRHLVRRRGQEARLRCSPMKGHSHVYWYRQLPEEGLKFMVYLQKENIIDESGMPKERFSAEFPKEGPSILRIQQVVRGDSAAYFCASSPTTETAQYFGPGTRLTVL.

A note on this clone: Sequencing ends 3 residues short of the CDR3 end; the germline J gene provides the rest. The rearrangement joins TRBV5-6 to TRBJ1-1, with no clear D. Germline CDR1 is SGHDT and CDR2 is YYEEEE. This CDR3 region has 14 residues. Trimming removed 4 bases from V and 1 base from J, with 11 bases in between. Partial CDR3 DNA: TGTGCCAGCAGCATACTCCCGGGGAACACTGAA. It is translated as CASSILPGNTE. The full CDR3 is CASSILPGNTEAFF.

Regarding this clone: The read stops 3 residues short of the end of the CDR3; the missing end is completed from the germline J gene. V usage is TRBV19 and J usage is TRBJ1-5; D not resolved. Germline CDR1 and CDR2: LNHDA and SQIVND (reference sequence). CDR3 length: 13 residues. The V end was cut by 7 bases, the J end by 4 bases, with 11 bases between. The covered CDR3 bases are TGTGCCAGTAAGCTGACGGGGAATCAGCCC. Translating it yields CASKLTGNQP. The full CDR3 reads CASKLTGNQPQHF.

A note on this clone: The read terminates 3 residues before the CDR3 end, so the remaining end is supplied by the germline J gene. The chain has TRBV7-2 and TRBJ2-3, with D perhaps TRBD2 (5 bases). Germline CDR1 is SGHTA and CDR2 is FQGNSA. The CDR3 has 15 residues. The CDR3 DNA, read in part, is TGTGCCAGCAGCCCCCTAGGAGGCTCGCAAGAGACG. It codes for CASSPLGGSQET. The CDR3 reads in full as CASSPLGGSQETQYF.

For this clone: The read ends 3 residues before the CDR3 terminus; that terminus is restored from the germline J gene. This chain uses TRBV6-1 with TRBJ2-7; weak D call: TRBD2 (6 bases). Germline CDR1 reads MNHNS; CDR2 reads SASEGT. The length of the CDR3 is 15 residues. V was cut by 2 bases and J by 2 bases, with 13 bases left in between. The sequenced part of the CDR3 DNA is TGTGCCAGCAGTGAACTGGCGGGGACTCCCTACGAG. Its translation is CASSELAGTPYE. The CDR3 in full is CASSELAGTPYEQYF.

Worth noting for this clone: Read data end 3 residues before the CDR3 end; the end is taken from the germline J gene. Within the sample, other DNA sequences also encode this same CDR3. The rearrangement links TRBV2 to TRBJ2-5; 9 nucleotides align to TRBD2. Germline CDR1 SNHLY, CDR2 FYNNEI. V was clipped by 2 bases and J by 6 bases; unmatched bases: 10. There are 16 residues in the CDR3. Incomplete CDR3 DNA: TGTGCCAGCAGTGAAAAGGGCGGGGGGGGCCAGAAGACC. Translating gives CASSEKGGGGQKT. The entire CDR3 protein is CASSEKGGGGQKTQYF.

Concerning this clone itself: The CDR3 end lies 3 residues beyond the end of the read and is filled in from the germline J gene. The chain links TRBV7-2 to TRBJ1-1, with a possible D match to TRBD1 (6 bases). Trimming shortened V by 1 base and J by 4 bases, and 13 bases separated the two germline ends. CDR1 is SGHTA, CDR2 FQGNSA, per germline. This CDR3 has 15 amino acids. Incomplete CDR3 DNA: TGTGCCAGCAGCTTAGTCGGGGGGGGCGGCACTGAA. This encodes CASSLVGGGGTE. In full, the CDR3 reads CASSLVGGGGTEAFF.

The CDR3 loop is CASSHRGRTGSYEQYF. The DNA read from the CDR3 is TGTGCCAGCAGTCACAGGGGACGGACAGGGTCCTACGAG. The chain links TRBV28 to TRBJ2-7; 8 bases line up with TRBD1. The sequenced fragment ends 3 residues before the CDR3 boundary, so the rest is inferred from the germline J gene. V lost 5 bases to trimming and J lost 1 base; unmatched junction nucleotides: 10. Per germline, CDR1 MDHEN and CDR2 SYDVKM. This CDR3 region has 16 residues.

Turning to this clone: The read stops 3 residues short of the end of the CDR3; the missing end is completed from the germline J gene. V usage is TRBV7-3 and J usage is TRBJ2-2; 8 bases line up with TRBD1. The germline V gene has CDR1 SGHTA and CDR2 FQGTGA. Trimming took 8 bases from V and 4 from J; bases not matched to a gene: 3. The CDR3 totals 13 residues. The CDR3 region is CASADRATGELFF. The part of the CDR3 DNA that was read is TGTGCCAGCGCGGACAGGGCCACCGGGGAG. Full variable domain (outside the CDR3, taken from reference TRBV7-3 and TRBJ2-2): GAGVSQTPSNKVTEKGKYVELRCDPISGHTALYWYRQSLGQGPEFLIYFQGTGAADDSGLPNDRFFAVRPEGSVSTLKIQRTERGDSAVYLCASADRATGELFFGEGSRLTVL.